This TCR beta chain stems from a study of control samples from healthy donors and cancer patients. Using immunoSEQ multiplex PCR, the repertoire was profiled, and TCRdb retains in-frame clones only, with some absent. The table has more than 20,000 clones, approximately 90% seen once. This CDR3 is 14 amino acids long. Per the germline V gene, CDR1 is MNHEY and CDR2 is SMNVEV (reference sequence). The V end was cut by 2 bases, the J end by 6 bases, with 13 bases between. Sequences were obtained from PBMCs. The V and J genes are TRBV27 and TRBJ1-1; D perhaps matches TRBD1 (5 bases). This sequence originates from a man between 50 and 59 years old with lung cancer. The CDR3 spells CASSLARMGPEAFF. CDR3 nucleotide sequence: TGTGCCAGCAGTTTAGCCAGGATGGGGCCTGAAGCTTTCTTT.